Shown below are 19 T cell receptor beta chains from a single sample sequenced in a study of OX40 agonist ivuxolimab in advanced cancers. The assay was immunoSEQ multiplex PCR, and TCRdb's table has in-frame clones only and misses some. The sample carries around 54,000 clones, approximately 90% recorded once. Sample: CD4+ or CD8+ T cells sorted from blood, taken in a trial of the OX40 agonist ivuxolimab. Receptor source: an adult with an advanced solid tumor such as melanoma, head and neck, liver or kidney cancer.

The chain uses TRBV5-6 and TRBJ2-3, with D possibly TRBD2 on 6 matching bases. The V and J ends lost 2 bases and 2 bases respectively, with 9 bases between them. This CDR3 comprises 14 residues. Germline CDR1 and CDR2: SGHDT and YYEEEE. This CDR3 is CASSFGSITDTQYF. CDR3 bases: TGTGCCAGCAGCTTCGGGAGCATCACAGATACGCAGTATTTT.

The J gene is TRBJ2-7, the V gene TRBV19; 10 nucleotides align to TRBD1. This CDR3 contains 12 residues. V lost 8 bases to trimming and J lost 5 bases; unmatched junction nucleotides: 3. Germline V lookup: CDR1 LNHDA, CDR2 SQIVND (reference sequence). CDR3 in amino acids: CASGTGVHEQYF. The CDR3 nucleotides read TGTGCCAGTGGGACAGGGGTACACGAGCAGTACTTC.

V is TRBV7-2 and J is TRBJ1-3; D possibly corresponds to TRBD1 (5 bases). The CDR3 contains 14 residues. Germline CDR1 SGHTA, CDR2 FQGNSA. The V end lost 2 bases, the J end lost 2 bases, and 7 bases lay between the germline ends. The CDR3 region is CASSLMGPGNTIYF. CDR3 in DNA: TGTGCCAGCAGCTTAATGGGGCCTGGAAACACCATATATTTT.

CDR3 region: CASSLARQPYEQYF. Here the CDR3 DNA reads TGCGCCAGCAGCTTGGCCCGGCAGCCCTACGAGCAGTACTTC. The genes are TRBV5-1 and TRBJ2-7; D is unclear. Germline V gene data show CDR1 as SGHRS and CDR2 as YFSETQ. Trimming cost V 0 bases and J 2 bases, with 9 bases left between them. The CDR3 extends over 14 amino acids.

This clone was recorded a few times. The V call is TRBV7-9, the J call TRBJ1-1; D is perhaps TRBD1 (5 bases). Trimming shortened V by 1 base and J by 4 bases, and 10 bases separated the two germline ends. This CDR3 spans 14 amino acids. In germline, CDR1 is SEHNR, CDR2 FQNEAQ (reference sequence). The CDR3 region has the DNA TGTGCCAGCAGCTTAGTCCGGGGACGCACTGAAGCTTTCTTT. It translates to CASSLVRGRTEAFF.

The CDR3 nucleotides read TGTGCCAGTAGTACCCTCCTAGGGAGAGAGACCCAGTACTTC. Translation: CASSTLLGRETQYF. The V gene is TRBV19, the J gene TRBJ2-5, with D possibly matching TRBD2 (5 bases). V was pared by 4 bases and J by 4 bases, with 13 bases between. This CDR3 contains 14 residues. The germline V gene encodes CDR1 LNHDA and CDR2 SQIVND (reference sequence).

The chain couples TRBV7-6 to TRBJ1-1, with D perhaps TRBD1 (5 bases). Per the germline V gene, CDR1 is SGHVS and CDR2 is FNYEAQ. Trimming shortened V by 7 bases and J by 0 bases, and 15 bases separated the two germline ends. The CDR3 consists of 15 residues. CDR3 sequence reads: CASTGGAGMNTEAFF. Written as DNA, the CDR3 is TGTGCCAGCACCGGCGGGGCAGGCATGAACACTGAAGCTTTCTTT.

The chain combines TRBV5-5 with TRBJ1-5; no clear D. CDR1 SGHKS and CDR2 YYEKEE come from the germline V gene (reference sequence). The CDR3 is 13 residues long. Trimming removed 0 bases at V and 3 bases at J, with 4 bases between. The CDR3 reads CASSLELNQPQHF. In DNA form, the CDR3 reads TGTGCCAGCAGCTTGGAACTCAATCAGCCCCAGCATTTT.

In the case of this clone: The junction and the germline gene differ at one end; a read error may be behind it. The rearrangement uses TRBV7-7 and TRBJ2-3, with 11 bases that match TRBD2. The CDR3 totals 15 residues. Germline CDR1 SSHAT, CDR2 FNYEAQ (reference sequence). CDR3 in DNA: TGTGCTAGCAGCCATAGCGGGGGGGCGTCAGATACGCAGTATTTT. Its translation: CASSHSGGASDTQYF. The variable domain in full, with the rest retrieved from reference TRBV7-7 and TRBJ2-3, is GAGVSQSPRYKVTKRGQDVTLRCDPISSHATLYWYQQALGQGPEFLTYFNYEAQPDKSGLPSDRFSAERPEGSISTLTIQRTEQRDSAMYRCASSHSGGASDTQYFGPGTRLTVL.

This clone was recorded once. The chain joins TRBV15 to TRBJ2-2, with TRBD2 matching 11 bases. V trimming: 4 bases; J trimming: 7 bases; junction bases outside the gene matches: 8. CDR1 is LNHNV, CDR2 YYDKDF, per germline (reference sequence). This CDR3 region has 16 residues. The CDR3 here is CATSTPSGRSYGELFF. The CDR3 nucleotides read TGTGCCACCAGCACTCCTAGCGGGAGGTCTTACGGGGAGCTGTTTTTT.

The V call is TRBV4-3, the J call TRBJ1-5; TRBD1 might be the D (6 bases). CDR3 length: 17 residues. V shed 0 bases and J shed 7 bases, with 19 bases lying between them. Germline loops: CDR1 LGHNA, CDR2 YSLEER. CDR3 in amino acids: CASSQEYPDRRGQPQHF. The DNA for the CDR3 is TGCGCCAGCAGCCAAGAGTACCCAGACAGGCGAGGACAGCCCCAGCATTTT.

The CDR3 sequence is CASSPAGIEQYF. The CDR3 DNA is TGTGCCAGCAGCCCGGCAGGCATCGAGCAGTACTTC. The chain recombines TRBV14 with TRBJ2-7, with D unclear. The CDR3 consists of 12 residues. In germline, CDR1 is SGHDN, CDR2 FVKESK. Trimming removed 4 bases at V and 6 bases at J, with 10 bases between.

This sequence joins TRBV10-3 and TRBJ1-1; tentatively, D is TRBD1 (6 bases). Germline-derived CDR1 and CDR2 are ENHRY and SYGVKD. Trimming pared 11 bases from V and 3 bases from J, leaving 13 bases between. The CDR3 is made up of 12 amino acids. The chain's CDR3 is CAVGGPDTEAFF. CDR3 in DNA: TGTGCCGTGGGGGGGCCCGACACTGAAGCTTTCTTT.

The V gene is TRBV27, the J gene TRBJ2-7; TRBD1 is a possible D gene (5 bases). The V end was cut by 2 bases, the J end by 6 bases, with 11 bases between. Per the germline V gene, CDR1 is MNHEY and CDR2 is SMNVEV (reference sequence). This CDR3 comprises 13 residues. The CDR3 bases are TGTGCCAGCAGTTTACCCCAGGGTGGCGAGCAGTACTTC. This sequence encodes CASSLPQGGEQYF.

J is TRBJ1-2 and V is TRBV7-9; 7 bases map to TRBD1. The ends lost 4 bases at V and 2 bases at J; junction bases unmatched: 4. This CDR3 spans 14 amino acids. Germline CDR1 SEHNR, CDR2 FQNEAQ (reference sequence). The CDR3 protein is CASSSSDRNYGYTF. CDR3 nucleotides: TGTGCCAGCAGCTCGTCGGACAGGAACTATGGCTACACCTTC.

The CDR3: CASRTGVNEQFF. CDR3 in DNA: TGCGCCAGCAGAACAGGGGTCAATGAGCAGTTCTTC. The chain joins TRBV10-2 to TRBJ2-1, with 7 bases that match TRBD1. CDR1 and CDR2 from the germline V gene are WSHSY and SAAADI. This CDR3 has 12 residues. The V and J ends lost 6 bases and 6 bases, in that order; junction bases with no gene match: 2.

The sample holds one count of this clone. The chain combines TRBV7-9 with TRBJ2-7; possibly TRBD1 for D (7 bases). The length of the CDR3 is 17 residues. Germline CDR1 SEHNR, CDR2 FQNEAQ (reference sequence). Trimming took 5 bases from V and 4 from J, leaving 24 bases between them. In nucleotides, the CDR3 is TGTGCCAGCAGCGGCGGGACAGCCCCGTATGTGTGGTACGAGCAGTACTTC. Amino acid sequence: CASSGGTAPYVWYEQYF.

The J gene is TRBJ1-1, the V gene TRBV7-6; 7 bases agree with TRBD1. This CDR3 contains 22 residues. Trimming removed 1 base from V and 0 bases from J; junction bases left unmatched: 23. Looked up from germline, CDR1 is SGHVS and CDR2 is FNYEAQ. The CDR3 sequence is CASSLGIGWDSPPGRMNTEAFF. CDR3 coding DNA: TGTGCCAGCAGCTTAGGTATCGGTTGGGACAGCCCCCCGGGTCGGATGAACACTGAAGCTTTCTTT.

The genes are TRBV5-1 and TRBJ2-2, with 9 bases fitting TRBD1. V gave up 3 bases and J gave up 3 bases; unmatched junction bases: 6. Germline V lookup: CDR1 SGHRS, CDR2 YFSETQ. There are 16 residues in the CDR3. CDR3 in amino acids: CASSSQGARYTGELFF. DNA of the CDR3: TGCGCCAGCAGCTCACAGGGGGCGCGGTACACCGGGGAGCTGTTTTTT. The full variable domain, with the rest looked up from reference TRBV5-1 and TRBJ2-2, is KAGVTQTPRYLIKTRGQQVTLSCSPISGHRSVSWYQQTPGQGLQFLFEYFSETQRNKGNFPGRFSGRQFSNSRSEMNVSTLELGDSALYLCASSSQGARYTGELFFGEGSRLTVL.